The 8 T cell receptor beta chains below were found in one sample sequenced in a study of CD8+ T cells in alopecia areata (dated by TCRdb to 2016 to 2019). In light of the paper, this sample's time point label describes: baseline before oral tofacitinib. The library was prepared using the immunoSEQ multiplex PCR assay. For TCR sequencing, RNA was extracted from every sample and reverse transcribed into cDNA to serve as template. TCRdb limited this immuneACCESS table to in-frame rearrangements with V and J called. A share of clones is missing; checked studies link under half to unresolved V genes, and the rest is unexplained. Across this sample there are roughly 180,000 clones, with 63% seen only once. The ten largest make up about 1.5% of the sample. The sample consisted of CD4+ T cells sorted from blood, taken at week 0. Receptors originate from a human donor with alopecia areata.

This chain links TRBV25-1 with TRBJ2-3; 8 bases match TRBD2. The CDR3 consists of 15 residues. The junction had 4 bases not matched to a gene; V was cut back by 3 bases and J by 2 bases. Germline CDR1 and CDR2: MGHDK and SYGVNS. This CDR3 reads CASSDQRGYTDTQYF. The CDR3 DNA reads TGTGCCAGCAGTGACCAGCGGGGGTACACAGATACGCAGTATTTT.

CDR3 DNA sequence: TGTGCCACCGCAGACAGAAATCAAGAGACCCAGTACTTC. Its translation: CATADRNQETQYF. The chain couples TRBV25-1 to TRBJ2-5; weak D call: TRBD1 (5 bases). The CDR3 runs to 13 residues. With 10 bases removed from V and 2 bases from J, the gap between germline ends came to 14 bases. Germline V CDR1 and CDR2: MGHDK, SYGVNS.

The chain joins TRBV9 to TRBJ1-2; 10 bases align to TRBD1. The CDR3 extends over 14 amino acids. With 4 bases clipped from V and 4 bases from J, the junction kept 4 bases outside the gene matches. Germline V CDR1 and CDR2: SGDLS, YYNGEE. This CDR3 reads CASSKGQGIYGYTF. CDR3 nucleotide sequence: TGTGCCAGCAGCAAGGGACAGGGGATCTATGGCTACACCTTC.

The gene calls are TRBV7-2 and TRBJ2-7; 9 bases are shared with TRBD2. Germline-derived CDR1 and CDR2 are SGHTA and FQGNSA. The CDR3 sequence is 15 residues long. V was clipped by 5 bases and J by 5 bases; unmatched bases: 10. CDR3 sequence (DNA): TGTGCCAGCAGCCCGCGGGGGGGCCGGTTCCACGAGCAGTACTTC. Translation: CASSPRGGRFHEQYF.

The sample holds a few counts of this clone. The chain couples TRBV11-2 to TRBJ2-5, with 7 bases matching TRBD1. J lost 10 bases, V lost 5 bases, and 7 bases had no gene match. The CDR3 totals 12 residues. Per the germline V gene, CDR1 is SGHAT and CDR2 is FQNNGV. CDR3 bases: TGTGCCAGCAGCGCGGACAGGATCCTCCAGTACTTC. Translation gives CASSADRILQYF.

The chain links TRBV30 to TRBJ1-1; 9 bases fit TRBD1. The junction had 3 bases not matched to a gene; V was cut back by 3 bases and J by 4 bases. This CDR3 is 13 amino acids long. CDR1 is GTSNPN and CDR2 is SVGIG in the germline V gene (reference sequence). Here the CDR3 reads CAWRGQGGTEAFF. The CDR3 bases are TGTGCCTGGAGGGGACAGGGCGGCACTGAAGCTTTCTTT.

V is TRBV18 and J is TRBJ2-3, with D possibly called TRBD1 or TRBD2 (5 bases each). Trimming removed 2 bases at V and 6 bases at J, with 15 bases between. CDR1 is KGHSH, CDR2 LQKENI, per germline. The CDR3 consists of 15 residues. The CDR3 region has the DNA TGTGCCAGCTCACCAGTGGCAGGGAGTATGGATACGCAGTATTTT. Encoded protein: CASSPVAGSMDTQYF.

The count of this clone is one. V and J are TRBV9 and TRBJ2-5, with D tentatively TRBD1 or TRBD2 (7 bases each). V lost 4 bases and J lost 2, with 21 bases in between. The germline V gene has CDR1 SGDLS and CDR2 YYNGEE. The CDR3 is 17 amino acids. The CDR3 DNA reads as TGTGCCAGCAGCCCAGAGTGGGGAGGGGGCTTACAAGAGACCCAGTACTTC. Residues: CASSPEWGGGLQETQYF.